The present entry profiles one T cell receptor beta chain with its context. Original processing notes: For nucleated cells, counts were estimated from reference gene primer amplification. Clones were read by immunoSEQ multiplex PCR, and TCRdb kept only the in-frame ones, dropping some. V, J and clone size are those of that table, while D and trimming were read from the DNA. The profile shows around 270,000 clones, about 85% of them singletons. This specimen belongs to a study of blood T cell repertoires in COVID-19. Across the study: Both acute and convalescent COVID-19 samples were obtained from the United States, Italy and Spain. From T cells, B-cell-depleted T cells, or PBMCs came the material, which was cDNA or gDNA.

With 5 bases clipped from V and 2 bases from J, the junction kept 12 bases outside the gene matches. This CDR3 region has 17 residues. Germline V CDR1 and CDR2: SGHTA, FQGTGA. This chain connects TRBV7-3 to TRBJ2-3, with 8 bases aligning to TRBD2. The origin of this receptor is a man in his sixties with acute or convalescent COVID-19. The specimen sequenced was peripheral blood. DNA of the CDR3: TGTGCCAGCAGCCCTCCTCCCCCGGGACTAGACACAGATACGCAGTATTTT. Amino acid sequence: CASSPPPPGLDTDTQYF.